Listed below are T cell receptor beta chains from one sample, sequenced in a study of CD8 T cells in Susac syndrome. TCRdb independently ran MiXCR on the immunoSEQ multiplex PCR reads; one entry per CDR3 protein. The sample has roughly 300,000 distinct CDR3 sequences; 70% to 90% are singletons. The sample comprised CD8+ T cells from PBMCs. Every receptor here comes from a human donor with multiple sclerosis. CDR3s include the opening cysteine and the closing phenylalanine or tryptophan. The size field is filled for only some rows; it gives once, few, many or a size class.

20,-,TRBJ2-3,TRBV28,CASSLRFFTLAGLSTDTQYF
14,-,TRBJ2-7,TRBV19,CASSPGGIGSEQYF
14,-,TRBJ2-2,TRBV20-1,CSAKDRANTGELFF
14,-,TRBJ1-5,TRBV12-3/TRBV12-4,CASTPGTVDQPQHF
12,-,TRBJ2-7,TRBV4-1,CASSQDGYEQYF
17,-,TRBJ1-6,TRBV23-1,CASIDGSGRGVNSPLHF
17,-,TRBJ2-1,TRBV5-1,CASSLNSGTSGRNEQFF
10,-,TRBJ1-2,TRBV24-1,CATPYYGYTF
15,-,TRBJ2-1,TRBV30,CAWMSAGITYNEQFF
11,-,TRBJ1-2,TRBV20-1,CSAIQERGYTF
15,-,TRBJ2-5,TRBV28,CASSLSDRGRETQYF
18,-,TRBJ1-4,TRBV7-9,CASSKPIGWEVGNEKLFF
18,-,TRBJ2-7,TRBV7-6,CASSSASAGGPPSYEQYF
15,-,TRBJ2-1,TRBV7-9,CASSLVSRPHNEQFF
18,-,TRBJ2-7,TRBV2,CASSVAVLGAEDFYEQYF
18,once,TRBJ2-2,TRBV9,CASSFRSGETARTGELFF
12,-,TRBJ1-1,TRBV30,CAWTIPSPEAFF
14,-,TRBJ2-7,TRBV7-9,CASSSRTGPYEQYF
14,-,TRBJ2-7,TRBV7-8,CASSLGRVAYEQYF
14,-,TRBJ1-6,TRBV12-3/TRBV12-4,CASTGSAYNSPLHF
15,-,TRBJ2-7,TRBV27,CASSLFRGRSYEQYF
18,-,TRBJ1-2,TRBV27,CASSLYRDGAGSFYGYTF
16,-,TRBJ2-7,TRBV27,CASSHGLAGEWYEQYF
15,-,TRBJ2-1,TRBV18,CASSPQGVLWNEQFF
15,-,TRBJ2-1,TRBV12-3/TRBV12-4,CASSRGTSGIYEQFF
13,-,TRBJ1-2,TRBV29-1,CSVVRDWNYGYTF
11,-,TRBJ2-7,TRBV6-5,CASSAAEKQYF
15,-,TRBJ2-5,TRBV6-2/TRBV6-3,CASSYRTGMRETQYF
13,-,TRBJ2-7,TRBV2,CASSDLGSYEQYF
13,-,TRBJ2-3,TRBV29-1,CSVEYESTDTQYF
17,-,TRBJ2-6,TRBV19,CASSNRQGGSGANVLTF
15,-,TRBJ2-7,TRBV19,CASRVAGAVSYEQYF
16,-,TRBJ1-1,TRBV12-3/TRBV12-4,CASRAPGQGWSHEAFF
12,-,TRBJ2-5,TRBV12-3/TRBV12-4,CASSYREETQYF
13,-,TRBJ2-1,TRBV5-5,CASGHGPSNEQFF
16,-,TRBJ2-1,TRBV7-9,CASILIKGTSHNEQFF
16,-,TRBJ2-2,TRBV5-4,CASSPRDRANTGELFF
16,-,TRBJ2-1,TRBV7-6,CASSLLTRGGHNEQFF